This T cell receptor (beta chain) was recovered during a study of identical twins. Study findings and constraints: The more abundant beta clonotypes in cord blood had fewer insertions, and memory repertoires did not show this.

V lost 5 bases, J lost 3 bases, and 7 bases lay in between. The CDR3 runs 12 residues. This clonotype has at least ten counts. Its target is not known. One entry per CDR3 protein results from TCRdb running MiXCR on the 5' RACE reads. The repertoire holds around 280,000 distinct CDR3 sequences, with about 8.9% as singletons. This sample also belongs to another study, concerning yellow fever vaccine responses in identical twins.

The genes are TRBV12-3 or TRBV12-4 and TRBJ2-5; D is perhaps TRBD2 (5 bases). The TCR originated in a woman between 18 and 29 years old in good health. Sequences were obtained from memory (CD45RO+) T cells sorted from blood. The CDR3 spells CASSTSKETQYF. The CDR3 DNA reads TGTGCCAGCAGTACTAGTAAAGAGACCCAGTACTTC.